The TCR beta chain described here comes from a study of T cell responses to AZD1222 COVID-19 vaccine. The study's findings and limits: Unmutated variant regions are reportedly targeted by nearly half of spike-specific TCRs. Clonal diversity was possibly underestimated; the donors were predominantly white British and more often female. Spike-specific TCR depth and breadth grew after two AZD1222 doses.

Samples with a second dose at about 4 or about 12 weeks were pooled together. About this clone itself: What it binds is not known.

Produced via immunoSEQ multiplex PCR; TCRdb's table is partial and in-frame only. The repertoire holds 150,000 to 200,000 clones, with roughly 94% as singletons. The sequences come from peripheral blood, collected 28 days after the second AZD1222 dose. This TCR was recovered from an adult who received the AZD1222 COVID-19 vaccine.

The CDR3 nucleotides are TGTGCCAGCAGCTTGCGAGGGTCTTGGGACTTGAACAATGAGCAGTTCTTC. It codes for CASSLRGSWDLNNEQFF. V and J are TRBV5-5 and TRBJ2-1; D possibly corresponds to TRBD2 (6 bases). Trimming pared 1 base from V and 5 bases from J, leaving 19 bases between. This CDR3 is 17 amino acids long. CDR1 and CDR2 (germline): SGHKS, YYEKEE (reference sequence). Together with reference TRBV5-5 and TRBJ2-1, the CDR3 gives the full variable domain: DAGVTQSPTHLIKTRGQQVTLRCSPISGHKSVSWYQQVLGQGPQFIFQYYEKEERGRGNFPDRFSARQFPNYSSELNVNALLLGDSALYLCASSLRGSWDLNNEQFFGPGTRLTVL.